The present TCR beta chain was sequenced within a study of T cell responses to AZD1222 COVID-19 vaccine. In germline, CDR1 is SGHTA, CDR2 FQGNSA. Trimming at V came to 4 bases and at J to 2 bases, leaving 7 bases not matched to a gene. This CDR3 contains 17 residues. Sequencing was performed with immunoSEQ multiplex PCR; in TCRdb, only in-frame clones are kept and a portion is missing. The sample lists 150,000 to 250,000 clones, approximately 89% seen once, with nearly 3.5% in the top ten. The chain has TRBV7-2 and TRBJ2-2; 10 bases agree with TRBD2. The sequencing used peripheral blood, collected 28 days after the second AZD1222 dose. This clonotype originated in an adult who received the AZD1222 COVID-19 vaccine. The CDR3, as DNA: TGTGCCAGCAGCTCAAGGGGACTAGCGCTAAACACCGGGGAGCTGTTTTTT. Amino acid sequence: CASSSRGLALNTGELFF.